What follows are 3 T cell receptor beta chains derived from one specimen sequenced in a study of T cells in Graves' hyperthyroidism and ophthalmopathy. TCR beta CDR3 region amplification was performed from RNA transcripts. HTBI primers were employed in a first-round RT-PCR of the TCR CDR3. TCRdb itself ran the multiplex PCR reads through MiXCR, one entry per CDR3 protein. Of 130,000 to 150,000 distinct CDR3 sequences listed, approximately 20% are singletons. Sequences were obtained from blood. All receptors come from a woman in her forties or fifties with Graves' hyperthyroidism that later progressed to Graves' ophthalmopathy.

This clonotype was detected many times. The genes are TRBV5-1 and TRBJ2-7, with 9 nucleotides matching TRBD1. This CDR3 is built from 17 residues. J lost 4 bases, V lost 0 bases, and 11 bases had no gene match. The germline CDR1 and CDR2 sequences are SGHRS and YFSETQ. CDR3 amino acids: CASSLDLPGQGLYEQYF. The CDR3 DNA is TGCGCCAGCAGCTTGGACTTGCCGGGACAGGGTCTGTACGAGCAGTACTTC.

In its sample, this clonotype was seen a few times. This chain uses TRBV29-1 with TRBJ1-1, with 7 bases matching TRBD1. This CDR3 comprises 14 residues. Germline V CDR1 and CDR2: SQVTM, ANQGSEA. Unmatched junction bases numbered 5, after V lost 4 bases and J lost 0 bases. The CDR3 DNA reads TGCAGCGTTGGAAGGGGGCGAGTGAACACTGAAGCTTTCTTT. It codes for CSVGRGRVNTEAFF.

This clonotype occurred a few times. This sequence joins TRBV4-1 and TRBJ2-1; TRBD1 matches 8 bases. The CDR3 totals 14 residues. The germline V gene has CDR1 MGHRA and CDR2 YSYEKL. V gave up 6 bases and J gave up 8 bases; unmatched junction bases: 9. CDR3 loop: CASSQRTDRDEQFF. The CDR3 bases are TGCGCCAGCAGTCAAAGAACGGACAGGGATGAGCAGTTCTTC.